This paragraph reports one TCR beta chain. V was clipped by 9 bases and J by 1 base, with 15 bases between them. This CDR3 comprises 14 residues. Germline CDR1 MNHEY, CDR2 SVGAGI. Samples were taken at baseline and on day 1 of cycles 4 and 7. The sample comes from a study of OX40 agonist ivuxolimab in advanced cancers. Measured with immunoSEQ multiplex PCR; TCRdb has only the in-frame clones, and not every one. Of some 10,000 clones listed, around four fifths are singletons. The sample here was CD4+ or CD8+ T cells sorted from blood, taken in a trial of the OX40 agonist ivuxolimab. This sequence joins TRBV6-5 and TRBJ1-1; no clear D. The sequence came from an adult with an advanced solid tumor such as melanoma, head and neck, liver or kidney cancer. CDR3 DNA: TGTGCCAGTCTTCGACGAATGGGGAACACTGAAGCTTTCTTT. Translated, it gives CASLRRMGNTEAFF.